This TCR beta chain was sequenced during a study of T cell repertoires in cytomegalovirus infection. One entry per CDR3 protein results from TCRdb running MiXCR on the reads. The sample holds 450,000 to 650,000 distinct CDR3 sequences; about 26% are singletons and the top ten take about 13%. Germline V CDR1 and CDR2: LGHNT, FRNRAP. V lost 5 bases and J lost 0; bases outside the gene matches: 9. The CDR3 covers 18 residues. In regard to this clonotype: What it recognizes is unknown.

Study-level findings and limits: Carriers of CMV plus the relevant HLA were identified by cumulative public TCR beta family frequency. Ex vivo, HLA-C-restricted CMV-specific TCR beta clonotypes prevailed over the rest of the response.

The sample comprised PBMCs. The sequence was obtained from a human donor in good health (CMV status not recorded). Some clones in this sample may be carry-over from other donors' samples. V gene TRBV12-5 combines with J gene TRBJ2-1, with 11 bases that match TRBD2. CDR3 sequence: CASGPGTSGISSYNEQFF. For the CDR3, the DNA is TGTGCTAGTGGTCCCGGGACTAGCGGAATTAGCTCCTACAATGAGCAGTTCTTC.